This T cell receptor beta chain was sequenced in a study of T-cell memory formation after mild COVID-19. This clonotype has a handful of counts. What it binds is not known. Constant-segment primers and 5'RACE yielded cDNA libraries for TCR alpha and TCR beta, each carrying sample barcodes and UMIs. TCRdb re-called the 5' RACE reads with MiXCR, one entry per CDR3 protein. The sample lists 200,000 or so distinct CDR3 sequences, around 9.5% occurring once. The study's findings and limits: Clones that contracted clustered mainly in CM and EM if CD4+ and in EMRA if CD8+.

Germline V gene sequence: CDR1 SEHNR, CDR2 FQNEAQ (reference sequence). The CDR3 runs to 15 residues. With 7 bases removed from V and 3 bases from J, the gap between germline ends came to 16 bases. The V call is TRBV7-9, the J call TRBJ1-5, with a weak D call TRBD1 (5 bases). Sequencing input: PBMCs or a T cell subset sorted from them (not recorded which). This sequence originates from a man younger than 35 who had mild COVID-19 (a few samples of this study predate the infection). Cell type and time point are not known. The DNA for the CDR3 is TGTGCCAGCACCCAGGGCGGGGACCCCAATCAGCCCCAGCATTTT. Translation gives CASTQGGDPNQPQHF.